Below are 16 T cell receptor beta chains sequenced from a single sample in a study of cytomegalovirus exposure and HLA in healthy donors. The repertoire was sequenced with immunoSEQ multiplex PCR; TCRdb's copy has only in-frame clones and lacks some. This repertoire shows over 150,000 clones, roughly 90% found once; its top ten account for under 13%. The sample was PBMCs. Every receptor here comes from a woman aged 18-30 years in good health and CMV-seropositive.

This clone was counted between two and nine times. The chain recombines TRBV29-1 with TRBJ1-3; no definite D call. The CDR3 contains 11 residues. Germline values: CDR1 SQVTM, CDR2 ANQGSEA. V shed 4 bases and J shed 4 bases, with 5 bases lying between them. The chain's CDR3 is CSVGMGNTIYF. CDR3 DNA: TGCAGCGTTGGTATGGGAAACACCATATATTTT.

CDR3 in DNA: TGTGCCAGTAGTACAAACAGGGGGTCGAACACTGAAGCTTTCTTT. Encoded protein: CASSTNRGSNTEAFF. J is TRBJ1-1 and V is TRBV19; 8 bases match TRBD1. J gave up 1 base and V 4 bases, and 5 bases lay outside the gene matches. The CDR3 spans 15 residues. CDR1 LNHDA and CDR2 SQIVND come from the germline V gene (reference sequence). The full variable domain, with the rest looked up from reference TRBV19 and TRBJ1-1, is DGGITQSPKYLFRKEGQNVTLSCEQNLNHDAMYWYRQDPGQGLRLIYYSQIVNDFQKGDIAEGYSVSREKKESFPLTVTSAQKNPTAFYLCASSTNRGSNTEAFFGQGTRLTVV.

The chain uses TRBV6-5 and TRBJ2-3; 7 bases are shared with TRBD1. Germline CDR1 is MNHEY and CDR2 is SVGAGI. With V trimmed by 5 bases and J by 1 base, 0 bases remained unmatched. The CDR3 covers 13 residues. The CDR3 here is CASSTGGTDTQYF. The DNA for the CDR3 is TGTGCCAGCAGTACAGGGGGCACAGATACGCAGTATTTT.

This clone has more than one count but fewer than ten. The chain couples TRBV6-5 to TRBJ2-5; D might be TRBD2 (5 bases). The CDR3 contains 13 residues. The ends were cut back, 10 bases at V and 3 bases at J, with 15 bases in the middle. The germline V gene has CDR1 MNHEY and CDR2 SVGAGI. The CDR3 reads CATRTPLEETQYF. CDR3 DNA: TGTGCCACCAGGACTCCCCTTGAAGAGACCCAGTACTTC.

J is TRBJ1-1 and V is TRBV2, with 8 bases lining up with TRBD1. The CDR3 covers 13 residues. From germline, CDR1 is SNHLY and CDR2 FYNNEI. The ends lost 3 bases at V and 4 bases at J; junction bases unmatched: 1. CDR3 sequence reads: CASSEDRVTEAFF. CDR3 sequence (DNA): TGTGCCAGCAGTGAGGACAGGGTCACTGAAGCTTTCTTT.

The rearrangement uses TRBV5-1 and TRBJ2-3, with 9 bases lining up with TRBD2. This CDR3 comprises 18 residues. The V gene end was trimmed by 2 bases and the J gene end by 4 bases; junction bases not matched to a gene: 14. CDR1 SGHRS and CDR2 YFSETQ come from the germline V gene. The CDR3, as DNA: TGCGCCAGCAGCTTTTCCGGGACTAGCCTCCAGATCGCAGATACGCAGTATTTT. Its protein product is CASSFSGTSLQIADTQYF.

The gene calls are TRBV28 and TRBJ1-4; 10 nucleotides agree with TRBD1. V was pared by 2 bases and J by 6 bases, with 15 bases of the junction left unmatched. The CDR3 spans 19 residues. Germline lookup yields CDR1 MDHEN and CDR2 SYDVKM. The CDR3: CASSLPRQGADITYEKLFF. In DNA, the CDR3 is TGTGCCAGCAGTTTACCAAGACAGGGGGCGGATATCACTTATGAAAAACTGTTTTTT.

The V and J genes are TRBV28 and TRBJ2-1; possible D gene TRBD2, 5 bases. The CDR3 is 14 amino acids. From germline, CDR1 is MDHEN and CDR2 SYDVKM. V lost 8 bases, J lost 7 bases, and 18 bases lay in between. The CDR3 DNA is TGTGCCAGCTGGGGATTTACCGAGCGGAATGAGCAGTTCTTC. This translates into CASWGFTERNEQFF. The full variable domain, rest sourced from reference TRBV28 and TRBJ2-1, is DVKVTQSSRYLVKRTGEKVFLECVQDMDHENMFWYRQDPGLGLRLIYFSYDVKMKEKGDIPEGYSVSREKKERFSLILESASTNQTSMYLCASWGFTERNEQFFGPGTRLTVL.

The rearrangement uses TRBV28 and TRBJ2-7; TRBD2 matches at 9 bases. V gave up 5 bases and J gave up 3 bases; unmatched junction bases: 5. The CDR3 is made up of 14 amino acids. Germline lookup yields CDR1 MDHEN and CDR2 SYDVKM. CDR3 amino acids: CASSTLAGLYEQYF. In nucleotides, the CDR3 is TGTGCCAGCAGTACCCTAGCGGGACTCTACGAGCAGTACTTC.

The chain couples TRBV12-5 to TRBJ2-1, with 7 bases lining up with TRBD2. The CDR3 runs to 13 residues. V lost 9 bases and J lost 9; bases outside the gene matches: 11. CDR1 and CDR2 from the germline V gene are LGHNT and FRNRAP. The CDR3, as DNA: TGTGCTAGGGGGATCGGGGGGTGCCCTGAGCAGTTCTTC. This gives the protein CARGIGGCPEQFF.

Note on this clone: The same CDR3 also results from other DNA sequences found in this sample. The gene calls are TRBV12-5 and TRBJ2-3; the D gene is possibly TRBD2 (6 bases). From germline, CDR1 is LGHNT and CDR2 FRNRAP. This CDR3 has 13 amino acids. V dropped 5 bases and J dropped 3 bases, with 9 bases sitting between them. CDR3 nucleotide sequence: TGTGCTAGTGGTCTTAGCGGTACAGATACGCAGTATTTT. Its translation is CASGLSGTDTQYF.

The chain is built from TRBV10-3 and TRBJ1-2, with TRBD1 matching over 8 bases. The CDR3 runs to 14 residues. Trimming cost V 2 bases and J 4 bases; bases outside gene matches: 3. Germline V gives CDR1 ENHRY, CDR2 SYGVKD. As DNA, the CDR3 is TGTGCCATCAGTGAGGACAGGGGCGGCTATGGCTACACCTTC. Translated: CAISEDRGGYGYTF.

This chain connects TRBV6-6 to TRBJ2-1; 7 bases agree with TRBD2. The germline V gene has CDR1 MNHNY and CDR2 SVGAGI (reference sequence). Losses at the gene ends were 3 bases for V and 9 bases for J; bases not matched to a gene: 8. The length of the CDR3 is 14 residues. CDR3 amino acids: CASSYYGGRAEQFF. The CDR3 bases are TGTGCCAGCAGTTATTATGGCGGGAGAGCTGAGCAGTTCTTC.

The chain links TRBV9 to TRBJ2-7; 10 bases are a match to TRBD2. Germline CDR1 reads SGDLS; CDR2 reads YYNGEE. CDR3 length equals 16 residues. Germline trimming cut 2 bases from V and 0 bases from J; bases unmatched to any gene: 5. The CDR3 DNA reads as TGTGCCAGCAGCGTCGTAGCGGGAGGACCCTCCTACGAGCAGTACTTC. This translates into CASSVVAGGPSYEQYF.

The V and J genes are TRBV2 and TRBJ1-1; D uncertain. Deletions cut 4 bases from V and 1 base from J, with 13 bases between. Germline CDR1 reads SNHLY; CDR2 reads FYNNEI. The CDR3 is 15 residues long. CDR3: CASSVSTPRNTEAFF. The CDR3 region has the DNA TGTGCCAGCAGTGTGAGCACCCCGAGGAACACTGAAGCTTTCTTT.

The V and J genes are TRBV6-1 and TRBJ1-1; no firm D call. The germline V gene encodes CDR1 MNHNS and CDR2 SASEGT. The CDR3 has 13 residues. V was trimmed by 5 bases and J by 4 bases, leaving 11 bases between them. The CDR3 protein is CASSLSIGTEAFF. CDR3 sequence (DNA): TGTGCCAGCAGTCTTTCTATCGGCACTGAAGCTTTCTTT.